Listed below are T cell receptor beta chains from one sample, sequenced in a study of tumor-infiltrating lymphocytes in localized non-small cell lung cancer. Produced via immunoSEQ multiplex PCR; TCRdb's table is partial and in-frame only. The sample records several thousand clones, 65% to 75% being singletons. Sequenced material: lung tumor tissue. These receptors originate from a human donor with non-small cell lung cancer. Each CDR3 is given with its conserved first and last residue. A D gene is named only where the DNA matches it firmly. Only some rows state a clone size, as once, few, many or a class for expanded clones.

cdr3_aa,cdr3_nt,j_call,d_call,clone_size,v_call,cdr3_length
CASSGRVVSGANVLTF,TGTGCCAGCAGTGGGAGGGTGGTCTCTGGGGCCAACGTCCTGACTTTC,TRBJ2-6,.,.,TRBV6-1,16
CASSENRGRNYGYTF,TGTGCCAGTAGTGAGAACAGGGGGAGAAACTATGGCTACACCTTC,TRBJ1-2,TRBD1,.,TRBV19,15
CASSVGAGGYNEQFF,TGTGCCAGCAGCGTAGGGGCGGGGGGGTACAATGAGCAGTTCTTC,TRBJ2-1,TRBD2,.,TRBV7-3,15
CASTLSANYGYTF,TGTGCCAGCACCTTATCAGCTAACTATGGCTACACCTTC,TRBJ1-2,.,few,TRBV9,13
CASSSPQGANSPLHF,TGTGCCAGCAGCTCCCCTCAGGGCGCAAATTCACCCCTCCACTTT,TRBJ1-6,.,.,TRBV2,15
CASREQVTDTQYF,TGTGCCAGCAGAGAACAGGTCACAGATACGCAGTATTTT,TRBJ2-3,.,.,TRBV6-5,13
CASSLAIRQETQYF,TGTGCCAGCAGTCTGGCGATTAGGCAAGAGACCCAGTACTTC,TRBJ2-5,.,.,TRBV7-9,14
CASRGGAGIQPQHF,TGTGCCAGTAGAGGAGGGGCGGGAATCCAGCCCCAGCATTTT,TRBJ1-5,.,.,TRBV19,14
CASSWASGRMNTEAFF,TGTGCCAGCAGCTGGGCGTCGGGGAGAATGAACACTGAAGCTTTCTTT,TRBJ1-1,.,.,TRBV7-9,16
CASRVSGGSYNEQFF,TGTGCCAGCAGGGTTAGCGGGGGCTCCTACAATGAGCAGTTCTTC,TRBJ2-1,TRBD2,.,TRBV2,15
CASSPGSSGGEKLFF,TGTGCCAGCAGCCCCGGGTCCAGTGGAGGAGAAAAACTGTTTTTT,TRBJ1-4,.,.,TRBV7-9,15
CASSLAQGARGGYTF,TGTGCCAGCAGCTTAGCGCAGGGGGCACGCGGTGGCTACACCTTC,TRBJ1-2,TRBD1,once,TRBV11-2,15
CASSPNSGTVSNQPQHF,TGTGCCAGCTCACCGAACTCCGGGACGGTTAGCAATCAGCCCCAGCATTTT,TRBJ1-5,.,.,TRBV18,17
CASSQDRGNSPLHF,TGTGCCAGCAGCCAGGACAGGGGGAATTCACCCCTCCACTTT,TRBJ1-6,TRBD1,.,TRBV4-2,14
CASGRGYEQFF,TGTGCCAGCGGAAGGGGATATGAGCAGTTCTTC,TRBJ2-1,.,.,TRBV6-1,11
CASSFVGPEQFF,TGTGCCAGCAGCTTTGTCGGCCCGGAGCAGTTCTTC,TRBJ2-1,.,.,TRBV5-8,12
CASSLSGTDEAFF,TGTGCCAGCAGTTTGTCCGGGACAGATGAAGCTTTCTTT,TRBJ1-1,TRBD1,.,TRBV27,13
CASSEGGTGNTIYF,TGTGCCAGCTCTGAAGGGGGCACTGGAAACACCATATATTTT,TRBJ1-3,TRBD1,.,TRBV7-9,14
CASSWSTANYGYTF,TGTGCCAGCAGTTGGTCGACTGCGAACTATGGCTACACCTTC,TRBJ1-2,.,medium-sized,TRBV6-1,14
CASSWGGMSYNEQFF,TGTGCCAGCAGTTGGGGGGGAATGTCCTACAATGAGCAGTTCTTC,TRBJ2-1,TRBD2,.,TRBV27,15
CASSLNNEQFF,TGTGCCAGCAGCCTAAACAATGAGCAGTTCTTC,TRBJ2-1,.,.,TRBV5-6,11
CASSFRAGGDETQYF,TGTGCCAGCAGCTTCCGGGCGGGGGGTGACGAGACCCAGTACTTC,TRBJ2-5,TRBD2,.,TRBV7-2,15
CASSSLTGTNTGELFF,TGCGCCAGCAGCTCCTTAACAGGGACGAACACCGGGGAGCTGTTTTTT,TRBJ2-2,.,.,TRBV5-1,16
CAISESGARDTQYF,TGTGCCATCAGTGAGTCGGGGGCAAGGGATACGCAGTATTTT,TRBJ2-3,.,once,TRBV10-3,14
CASSLSPGRVWTEAFF,TGTGCCAGCAGCTTGTCCCCCGGGAGGGTATGGACTGAAGCTTTCTTT,TRBJ1-1,.,.,TRBV5-5,16
CASSQVSGHTIYF,TGTGCCAGCAGCCAAGTGTCCGGACACACCATATATTTT,TRBJ1-3,.,.,TRBV14,13
CASSPLGQGAESPLHF,TGTGCCAGCTCACCACTCGGACAGGGGGCTGAGTCACCCCTCCACTTT,TRBJ1-6,TRBD1,.,TRBV18,16
CSASTVGPQHF,TGCAGTGCAAGTACCGTCGGGCCCCAGCATTTT,TRBJ1-5,.,few,TRBV20-1,11
CASSLGQVQRETQYF,TGTGCCAGCAGCCTGGGACAGGTTCAACGGGAGACCCAGTACTTC,TRBJ2-5,TRBD1,.,TRBV7-2,15
CASSSRTSGGKLETQYF,TGTGCCAGCAGCTCAAGGACTAGCGGGGGGAAGTTAGAGACCCAGTACTTC,TRBJ2-5,TRBD2,few,TRBV5-4,17
CASSPGPGYEQYF,TGTGCCAGCAGCCCCGGCCCGGGGTACGAGCAGTACTTC,TRBJ2-7,.,.,TRBV11-3,13
CASSVEGGGEQYF,TGTGCCAGCAGCGTAGAAGGGGGCGGCGAGCAGTACTTC,TRBJ2-7,TRBD1,.,TRBV9,13
CSAFSKDEQYF,TGCAGTGCCTTTAGTAAGGACGAGCAGTACTTC,TRBJ2-7,.,.,TRBV20-1,11
CASGNEKLFF,TGTGCCAGCGGTAATGAAAAACTGTTTTTT,TRBJ1-4,.,.,TRBV27,10
CASRAKRGGDQPQHF,TGTGCCAGCAGGGCAAAAAGGGGGGGAGATCAGCCCCAGCATTTT,TRBJ1-5,.,.,TRBV2,15
CASSLGQYPNEQFF,TGCGCCAGCAGTCTCGGACAGTATCCCAATGAGCAGTTCTTC,TRBJ2-1,.,once,TRBV4-3,14
CASSVGTGRNTGELFF,TGTGCCAGCAGCGTCGGGACAGGGAGGAACACCGGGGAGCTGTTTTTT,TRBJ2-2,TRBD1,.,TRBV11-3,16
CASSLAGSSGNTIYF,TGTGCCAGCAGCTTAGCTGGGAGCTCTGGAAACACCATATATTTT,TRBJ1-3,.,.,TRBV11-2,15
CASSVWTGSPDTQYF,TGTGCCAGCAGCGTCTGGACAGGATCACCCGATACGCAGTATTTT,TRBJ2-3,TRBD1,.,TRBV9,15
CASSSAAGTYEQYF,TGTGCCAGCAGCTCGGCTGCGGGGACATACGAGCAGTACTTC,TRBJ2-7,.,few,TRBV7-2,14
CASSAGWGGGEKLFF,TGTGCCAGCAGCGCCGGTTGGGGTGGGGGTGAAAAACTGTTTTTT,TRBJ1-4,.,.,TRBV7-2,15
CASSPGDRPNYGYTF,TGTGCCAGCTCACCTGGAGACAGGCCTAACTATGGCTACACCTTC,TRBJ1-2,.,.,TRBV18,15
CASSPGTSGGEYF,TGTGCCAGCAGCCCGGGGACTAGCGGGGGGGAGTATTTT,TRBJ2-3,TRBD2,.,TRBV13,13
CASSLWDGYTF,TGTGCCAGCAGCCTGTGGGATGGCTACACCTTC,TRBJ1-2,.,once,TRBV7-2,11
CSVPGQGKETQYF,TGCAGCGTCCCGGGACAGGGGAAGGAGACCCAGTACTTC,TRBJ2-5,TRBD1,.,TRBV29-1,13
CASSYYGGTFF,TGTGCCAGCAGTTACTACGGGGGAACTTTCTTT,TRBJ1-1,.,.,TRBV6-5,11
CASSTSQGATNEKLFF,TGTGCCAGCAGCACCTCTCAGGGCGCAACTAATGAAAAACTGTTTTTT,TRBJ1-4,.,.,TRBV4-2,16
CASSVGPAGASNTGELFF,TGTGCCAGCAGCGTAGGTCCAGCGGGGGCATCGAACACCGGGGAGCTGTTTTTT,TRBJ2-2,TRBD2,.,TRBV9,18
CASSLGGGSRDEQYF,TGTGCCAGCAGCTTAGGGGGTGGCTCGCGGGACGAGCAGTACTTC,TRBJ2-7,.,.,TRBV7-9,15